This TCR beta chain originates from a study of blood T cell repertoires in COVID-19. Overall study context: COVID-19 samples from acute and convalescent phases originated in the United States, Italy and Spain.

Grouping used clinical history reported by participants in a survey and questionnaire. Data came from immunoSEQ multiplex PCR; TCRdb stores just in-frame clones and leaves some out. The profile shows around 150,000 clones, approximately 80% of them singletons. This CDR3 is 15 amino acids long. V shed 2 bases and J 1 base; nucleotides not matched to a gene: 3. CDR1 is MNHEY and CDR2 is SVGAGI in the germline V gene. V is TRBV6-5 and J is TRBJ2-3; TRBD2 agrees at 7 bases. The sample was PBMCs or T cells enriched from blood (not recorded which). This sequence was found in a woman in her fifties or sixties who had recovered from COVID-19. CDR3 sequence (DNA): TGTGCCAGCAGTTACGGCGGGGGTGGCACAGATACGCAGTATTTT. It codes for CASSYGGGGTDTQYF.